This is a list of T cell receptor beta chains from one sample in a study of control samples from healthy donors and cancer patients. Assay used: immunoSEQ multiplex PCR; TCRdb lists only in-frame clones, some missing. The table records 84,000 or so clones, roughly 91% of them present only once. Sequencing input: blood. These receptors originate from a man between 45 and 60 years old in good health. Both conserved end residues are part of each CDR3. Some rows have no size entry. The others give once, few or many, or a class for an expanded clone.

TRBV21-1	NA	TRBJ2-7	CASLYEQYF
TRBV7-8	NA	TRBJ2-7	CASSLVLAPPYF
TRBV24-1	NA	TRBJ1-4	CATSDSDRNDEKLFF
TRBV3-1/TRBV3-2	NA	TRBJ1-3	CASSYSGNTIYF
TRBV2	once	TRBJ1-2	CASSDGVGGYTF
TRBV12-3/TRBV12-4	NA	TRBJ1-2	CASSSALSGYTF
TRBV10-3	NA	TRBJ1-1	CAISEATGNTEAFF
TRBV6-5	NA	TRBJ1-1	CASRSLKTENTEAFF
TRBV6-5	NA	TRBJ2-2	CASSSAVFTGELFF
TRBV11-2	NA	TRBJ1-2	CASSLDLSGVSYGGYTF
TRBV3-1/TRBV3-2	once	TRBJ2-5	CASSQEETQYF
TRBV5-1	NA	TRBJ1-5	CASSLQAGVNQPQHF
TRBV18	NA	TRBJ1-2	CASSQDGPNYGYTF
TRBV13	NA	TRBJ1-1	CASSFGGPRTEAFF
TRBV11-2	NA	TRBJ2-5	CASSFRGADETQYF
TRBV18	NA	TRBJ1-3	CASSPTPDFSGNTIYF
TRBV29-1	NA	TRBJ2-5	CSVGIQGRGETQYF
TRBV11-2	NA	TRBJ1-1	CASSQKGQGPTEAFF
TRBV3-1/TRBV3-2	once	TRBJ1-5	CASSETGGSNQPQHF
TRBV5-5	NA	TRBJ2-1	CASSSWRAGTYNEQFF
TRBV29-1	NA	TRBJ1-1	CSAQPMNTEAFF
TRBV12-3/TRBV12-4	NA	TRBJ2-2	CASTYTGELFF
TRBV5-1	NA	TRBJ1-2	CASSPALYGYTF
TRBV4-1	NA	TRBJ2-7	CASSPGPVYEQYF
TRBV18	NA	TRBJ2-7	CASSPPIGTATYEQYF
TRBV6-5	NA	TRBJ1-3	CASSPGGYSGNTIYF
TRBV7-9	NA	TRBJ2-3	CASSPRQVSTDTQYF
TRBV7-9	NA	TRBJ2-7	CASSPTGPTARHEQYF
TRBV25-1	NA	TRBJ1-1	CASVRNTEAFF
TRBV6-1	NA	TRBJ1-2	CASSEASYGYTF
TRBV24-1	NA	TRBJ2-1	CATSDFLAGDNEQFF
TRBV19	NA	TRBJ1-1	CASSIGGNTEAFF
TRBV5-1	NA	TRBJ2-7	CASSLRGELANEQYF
TRBV5-1	few	TRBJ1-5	CASSVAPNSNQPQHF
TRBV6-6	once	TRBJ1-1	CASSLRSLNTEAFF
TRBV15	NA	TRBJ1-1	CATSREGRAAFF
TRBV7-2	NA	TRBJ1-6	CASSLELGDFYNSPLHF
TRBV5-5	NA	TRBJ1-1	CASSFQGARTEAFF